Sequencing of this TCR beta chain was carried out in a study of Ad26.COV2.S vaccination and SARS-CoV-2 variants. V was clipped by 4 bases and J by 7 bases; unmatched bases: 2. CDR1 is LNHDA, CDR2 SQIVND, per germline (reference sequence). This CDR3 is built from 14 residues. The treatment denotes: over 15 received Ad26.COV2.S at low or high dose, single or two shots; 5 received placebo; per-sample allocation not given. All samples were drawn on day 63, counting from the first vaccine or placebo injection. Measured with immunoSEQ multiplex PCR; TCRdb has only the in-frame clones, and not every one. The sample holds about 350,000 clones, about 88% seen once.

The specimen was peripheral blood, collected in a trial of Ad26.COV2.S vaccine versus placebo. The chain is built from TRBV19 and TRBJ1-6; 9 bases agree with TRBD1. This receptor was identified in a person between 18 and 60 years old who received the Ad26.COV2.S COVID-19 vaccine or a placebo. The CDR3 DNA is TGTGCCAGTAGTACCGGGACAGGGAATTCACCCCTCCACTTT. This gives the protein CASSTGTGNSPLHF.